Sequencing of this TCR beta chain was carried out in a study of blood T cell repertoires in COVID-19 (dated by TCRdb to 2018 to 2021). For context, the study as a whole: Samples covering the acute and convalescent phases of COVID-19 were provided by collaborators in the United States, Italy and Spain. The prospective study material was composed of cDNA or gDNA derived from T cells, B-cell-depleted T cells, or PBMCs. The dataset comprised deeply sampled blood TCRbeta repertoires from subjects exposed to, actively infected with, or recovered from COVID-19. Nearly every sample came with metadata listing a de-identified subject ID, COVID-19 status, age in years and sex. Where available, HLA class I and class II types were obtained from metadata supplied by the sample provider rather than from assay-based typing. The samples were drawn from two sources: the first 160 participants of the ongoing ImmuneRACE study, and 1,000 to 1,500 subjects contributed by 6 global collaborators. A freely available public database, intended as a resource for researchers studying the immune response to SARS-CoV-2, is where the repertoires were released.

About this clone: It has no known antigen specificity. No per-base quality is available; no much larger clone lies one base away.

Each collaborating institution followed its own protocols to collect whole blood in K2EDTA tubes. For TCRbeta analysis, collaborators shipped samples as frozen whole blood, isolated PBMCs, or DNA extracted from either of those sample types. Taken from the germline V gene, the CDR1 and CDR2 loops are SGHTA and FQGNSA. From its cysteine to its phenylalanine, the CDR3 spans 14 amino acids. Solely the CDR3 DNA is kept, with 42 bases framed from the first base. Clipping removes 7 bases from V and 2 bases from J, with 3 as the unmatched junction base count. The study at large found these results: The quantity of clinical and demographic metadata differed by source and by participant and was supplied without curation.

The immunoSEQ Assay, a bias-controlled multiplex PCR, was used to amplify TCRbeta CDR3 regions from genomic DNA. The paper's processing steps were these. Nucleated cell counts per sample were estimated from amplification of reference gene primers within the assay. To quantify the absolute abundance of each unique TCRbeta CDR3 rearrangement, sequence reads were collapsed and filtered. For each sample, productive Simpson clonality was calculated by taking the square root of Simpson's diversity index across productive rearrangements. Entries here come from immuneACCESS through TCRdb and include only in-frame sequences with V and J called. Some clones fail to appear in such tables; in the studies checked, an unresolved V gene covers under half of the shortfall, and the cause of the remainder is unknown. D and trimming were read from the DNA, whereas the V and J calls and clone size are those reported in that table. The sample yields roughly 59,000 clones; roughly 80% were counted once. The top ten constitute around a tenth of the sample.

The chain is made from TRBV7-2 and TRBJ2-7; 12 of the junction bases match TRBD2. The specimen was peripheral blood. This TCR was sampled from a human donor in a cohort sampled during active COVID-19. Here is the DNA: TGTGCCAGCACACTAGCGGGAGGAACCTACGAGCAGTACTTC. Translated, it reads CASTLAGGTYEQYF.